The clone carrying this TCR beta chain turned up a few times. Its antigen remains unknown. The data are from a study of blood T cells in healthy people across ages. Study conclusions and caveats: While age rose, TCR beta diversity per million T cells dropped in a roughly linear way. More naive CD4+ cells and higher diversity were found in long-lived than in aged donors. Unsorted PBMC material precluded a definitive naive versus antigen-experienced comparison.

Sample-barcoded 5' priming and a J-beta primer mix drove a second PCR of roughly 7 to 11 cycles. TCRdb used MiXCR to reprocess the 5' RACE reads, holding one entry per CDR3 protein. Of under 2 million distinct CDR3 sequences listed, about 31% are singletons. The germline gives CDR1 LGHDT, CDR2 YNNKEL (reference sequence). The V gene lost 3 bases and the J gene lost 7 bases, with 13 bases spanning the gap. This CDR3 comprises 14 residues. The material sequenced was blood. The sequence was collected from a woman aged 25-40 years in good health. The chain is built from TRBV3-1 and TRBJ2-1, with D maybe TRBD2 (5 bases). CDR3: CASSHRRGPNEQFF. The CDR3 nucleotides are TGTGCCAGCAGCCACCGGCGCGGGCCGAATGAGCAGTTCTTC.